The text below deals with one T cell receptor (beta chain). Other DNA sequences in the sample encode the same CDR3. The CDR3 consists of 13 residues. Germline CDR1 is SGHRS and CDR2 is YFSETQ. The V end was cut by 0 bases, the J end by 9 bases, with 7 bases between. The data were taken from a study of blood T cell repertoires in COVID-19. Study-level background: PBMCs, B-cell-depleted T cells, or T cells provided the cDNA or gDNA that made up the material.

Assay used: immunoSEQ multiplex PCR; TCRdb lists only in-frame clones, some missing. Among nearly 250,000 clones listed, more than 70% were seen once. Material for sequencing was peripheral blood. The source of this sequence is a woman aged 80 or over with COVID-19, enrolled during active disease. The chain has TRBV5-1 and TRBJ1-6; D is undetermined. CDR3 nucleotides: TGCGCCAGCAGCTTGGAATCAGGTTCACCCCTCCACTTT. Protein: CASSLESGSPLHF.